Each of the 25 T cell receptor beta chains below was sequenced from the same sample in a study of shared T cell receptors in the human thymus. Assay used: immunoSEQ multiplex PCR; TCRdb lists only in-frame clones, some missing. The sample records about 710,000 clones, about 89% being singletons. The sample also formed part of further work on human thymus T cells.

Sequencing input: thymocytes. These receptors were collected from a boy under three years old with a congenital heart defect.

The chain links TRBV28 to TRBJ2-1; tentative D call: TRBD1 (6 bases). With 2 bases removed from V and 3 bases from J, the gap between germline ends came to 14 bases. CDR1 and CDR2 (germline): MDHEN, SYDVKM. The CDR3 extends over 16 amino acids. The DNA for the CDR3 is TGTGCCAGCAGTTTAAGGGCTGGGACATACTACAATGAGCAGTTCTTC. Amino acid sequence: CASSLRAGTYYNEQFF.

The chain employs TRBV27 and TRBJ2-2; 12 nucleotides match TRBD2. J lost 3 bases, V lost 3 bases, and 8 bases had no gene match. The germline V gene encodes CDR1 MNHEY and CDR2 SMNVEV (reference sequence). The CDR3 is 18 amino acids. Here the CDR3 DNA reads TGTGCCAGCAGTTTGTCCCTAGCGGGGGGGCGTGACACCGGGGAGCTGTTTTTT. Its translation: CASSLSLAGGRDTGELFF.

The J gene is TRBJ1-2, the V gene TRBV7-9; D gene ambiguous. Germline-derived CDR1 and CDR2 are SEHNR and FQNEAQ (reference sequence). V was cut by 5 bases and J by 5 bases, with 24 bases left in between. The CDR3 runs to 17 residues. CDR3 in DNA: TGTGCCAGCAGCCATAACACCCGTCAGAATCCGGGATATGGCTACACCTTC. Translating it yields CASSHNTRQNPGYGYTF.

The V call is TRBV7-9, the J call TRBJ2-1; D possibly corresponds to TRBD1 (7 bases). V was shortened by 1 base and J by 4 bases, with 17 bases between the two germline ends. Germline V CDR1 and CDR2: SEHNR, FQNEAQ (reference sequence). The CDR3 has 17 amino acids. The chain's CDR3 is CASSLGRGPRTYNEQFF. CDR3 in DNA: TGTGCCAGCAGCTTAGGGAGGGGGCCGAGGACTTACAATGAGCAGTTCTTC.

This clone was observed once. The chain couples TRBV2 to TRBJ2-3; 14 bases fit TRBD2. This CDR3 has 16 amino acids. Germline CDR1 is SNHLY and CDR2 is FYNNEI. V was clipped by 6 bases and J by 5 bases; unmatched bases: 7. The CDR3 loop is CASSGGTSGRLDTQYF. CDR3 DNA: TGTGCCAGCAGCGGAGGGACTAGCGGGAGATTAGATACGCAGTATTTT.

This chain uses TRBV11-2 with TRBJ2-3; 8 nucleotides match TRBD2. Germline V CDR1 and CDR2: SGHAT, FQNNGV. The CDR3 is 16 residues long. J lost 0 bases, V lost 0 bases, and 2 bases had no gene match. CDR3 amino acids: CASSLELADSTDTQYF. The CDR3 DNA reads as TGTGCCAGCAGCTTAGAACTAGCGGATAGCACAGATACGCAGTATTTT.

The chain carries TRBV28 and TRBJ1-1; 7 nucleotides match TRBD1. The CDR3 has 10 amino acids. The trim removed 8 bases at V and 11 bases at J, leaving 5 bases unmatched. From germline, CDR1 is MDHEN and CDR2 SYDVKM. The CDR3: CASPGQSAFF. DNA for the CDR3: TGTGCCAGCCCGGGACAGTCGGCTTTCTTT.

The rearrangement uses TRBV28 and TRBJ2-1, with D perhaps TRBD2 (6 bases). In germline, CDR1 is MDHEN, CDR2 SYDVKM. The CDR3 contains 13 residues. Trimming took 6 bases from V and 5 from J, leaving 11 bases between them. The CDR3 loop is CASRERGNNEQFF. Here the CDR3 DNA reads TGTGCCAGCAGGGAACGCGGGAACAATGAGCAGTTCTTC. Complete variable domain (other parts from reference TRBV28 and TRBJ2-1): DVKVTQSSRYLVKRTGEKVFLECVQDMDHENMFWYRQDPGLGLRLIYFSYDVKMKEKGDIPEGYSVSREKKERFSLILESASTNQTSMYLCASRERGNNEQFFGPGTRLTVL.

The chain combines TRBV5-5 with TRBJ2-3; 9 bases are a match to TRBD1. Germline lookup yields CDR1 SGHKS and CDR2 YYEKEE (reference sequence). The CDR3 is 17 residues long. With V trimmed by 0 bases and J by 1 base, 6 bases remained unmatched. This chain's CDR3 is CASSLAGTGSRTDTQYF. In DNA form, the CDR3 reads TGTGCCAGCAGCTTGGCCGGGACAGGGTCTCGCACAGATACGCAGTATTTT.

The chain uses TRBV14 and TRBJ2-7, with 10 bases matching TRBD2. This CDR3 comprises 19 residues. Germline trimming cut 0 bases from V and 3 bases from J; bases unmatched to any gene: 14. Germline CDR1 SGHDN, CDR2 FVKESK. The CDR3 nucleotides are TGTGCCAGCAGCCAAGACCTCCTAAGCGGGAGGGCCGGTCTCTACGAGCAGTACTTC. Residues: CASSQDLLSGRAGLYEQYF. The full variable domain, rest sourced from reference TRBV14 and TRBJ2-7, is EAGVTQFPSHSVIEKGQTVTLRCDPISGHDNLYWYRRVMGKEIKFLLHFVKESKQDESGMPNNRFLAERTGGTYSTLKVQPAELEDSGVYFCASSQDLLSGRAGLYEQYFGPGTRLTVT.

The V and J genes are TRBV6-5 and TRBJ1-1, with D unresolved. Trimming took 6 bases from V and 2 from J, leaving 16 bases between them. This CDR3 spans 15 amino acids. Per the germline V gene, CDR1 is MNHEY and CDR2 is SVGAGI. The chain's CDR3 is CASSSLRDPNTEAFF. The CDR3 DNA sequence: TGTGCCAGCAGCTCCCTACGGGATCCAAACACTGAAGCTTTCTTT.

J is TRBJ2-1 and V is TRBV30; D is possibly TRBD2 (7 bases). V was pared by 5 bases and J by 2 bases, with 22 bases between. There are 17 residues in the CDR3. Germline V lookup: CDR1 GTSNPN, CDR2 SVGIG (reference sequence). The CDR3 coding sequence is TGTGCCTGGTCGGAAGGCCGGGGGGCTATTACCTACAATGAGCAGTTCTTC. Its protein is CAWSEGRGAITYNEQFF. Complete variable domain (other parts from reference TRBV30 and TRBJ2-1): SQTIHQWPATLVQPVGSPLSLECTVEGTSNPNLYWYRQAAGRGLQLLFYSVGIGQISSEVPQNLSASRPQDRQFILSSKKLLLSDSGFYLCAWSEGRGAITYNEQFFGPGTRLTVL.

The count of this clone is one. The chain recombines TRBV6-4 with TRBJ2-1; TRBD2 is a possible D gene (7 bases). CDR1 and CDR2 (germline): MRHNA, SNTAGT. Deletions cut 0 bases from V and 3 bases from J, with 15 bases between. The CDR3 is 17 amino acids. The CDR3 DNA reads as TGTGCCAGCAGTGACTCCGGCGGGGGCAGCGGCTACAATGAGCAGTTCTTC. This gives the protein CASSDSGGGSGYNEQFF.

This chain links TRBV4-3 with TRBJ2-5; TRBD2 matches 8 bases. J gave up 7 bases and V 3 bases, and 10 bases lay outside the gene matches. This CDR3 is 15 amino acids long. Looked up from germline, CDR1 is LGHNA and CDR2 is YSLEER. DNA for the CDR3: TGCGCCAGCAGCCACGACTCGGGGCTAGCGGGGACCCAGTACTTC. Translation gives CASSHDSGLAGTQYF.

The CDR3 bases are TGTGCCAGCAGTAGTCGGGACATCAATGAAGCTTTCTTT. Translated, it gives CASSSRDINEAFF. The V and J genes are TRBV2 and TRBJ1-1, with a tentative D call TRBD1 (6 bases). V was shortened by 5 bases and J by 7 bases, with 14 bases between the two germline ends. Germline lookup yields CDR1 SNHLY and CDR2 FYNNEI. The CDR3 is 13 residues long.

This clone was counted a single time. The chain is built from TRBV10-1 and TRBJ2-2, with D unresolved. V lost 3 bases, J lost 1 base, and 3 bases lay in between. Germline V lookup: CDR1 WNHNN, CDR2 SYGVQD (reference sequence). CDR3 length: 13 amino acids. CDR3 in amino acids: CASSDQNTGELFF. The DNA of the CDR3 is TGCGCCAGCAGTGATCAGAACACCGGGGAGCTGTTTTTT.

The V gene is TRBV5-1, the J gene TRBJ2-1; 7 bases agree with TRBD2. V was pared by 2 bases and J by 7 bases, with 15 bases of the junction left unmatched. Looked up from germline, CDR1 is SGHRS and CDR2 is YFSETQ. The length of the CDR3 is 17 residues. CDR3 sequence: CASSFLERDGGWNEQFF. CDR3 bases: TGCGCCAGCAGCTTCCTTGAGCGGGACGGGGGTTGGAATGAGCAGTTCTTC.

The chain uses TRBV19 and TRBJ2-1; 11 positions agree with TRBD2. Germline CDR1 reads LNHDA; CDR2 reads SQIVND (reference sequence). The length of the CDR3 is 14 residues. J gave up 7 bases and V 5 bases, and 4 bases lay outside the gene matches. CDR3 nucleotide sequence: TGTGCCAGTAGTGGACTAGCGGGTCATAATGAGCAGTTCTTC. Translating it yields CASSGLAGHNEQFF.

This clone was observed a few times. The J gene is TRBJ2-7, the V gene TRBV6-6; 11 bases map to TRBD2. Per the germline V gene, CDR1 is MNHNY and CDR2 is SVGAGI (reference sequence). The CDR3 runs 16 residues. The junction had 5 bases not matched to a gene; V was cut back by 0 bases and J by 4 bases. Written as DNA, the CDR3 is TGTGCCAGCAGTTACTCGGGACTAGCGGTTCGGTACGAGCAGTACTTC. Protein sequence: CASSYSGLAVRYEQYF.

The chain carries TRBV11-3 and TRBJ2-7, with 7 bases fitting TRBD2. Germline V gene sequence: CDR1 SGHNT, CDR2 YENEEA. This CDR3 has 15 residues. J was trimmed by 2 bases and V by 1 base; bases with no gene match: 5. The CDR3 reads CASSLGVAGPYEQYF. In DNA form, the CDR3 reads TGTGCCAGCAGCTTAGGTGTAGCGGGCCCCTACGAGCAGTACTTC.

The rearrangement links TRBV4-3 to TRBJ1-2, with 8 positions matching TRBD1. The germline gives CDR1 LGHNA, CDR2 YSLEER. The CDR3 covers 15 residues. Unmatched junction bases numbered 4, after V lost 0 bases and J lost 4 bases. CDR3 amino acids: CASSQDRGPSYGYTF. For the CDR3, the DNA is TGCGCCAGCAGCCAAGACAGGGGGCCGAGCTATGGCTACACCTTC.

The gene calls are TRBV9 and TRBJ2-5; D may be TRBD1 (6 bases). The CDR3 loop spans 16 amino acids. Germline V CDR1 and CDR2: SGDLS, YYNGEE. V was pared by 0 bases and J by 2 bases, with 14 bases between. The CDR3 DNA reads as TGTGCCAGCAGCGTAGGGGAACAGGGTAGGCAAGAGACCCAGTACTTC. Translated, it gives CASSVGEQGRQETQYF.

The CDR3 nucleotides are TGTGCCAGCAGCTTGGCTGCGGGGGCCGGGAACACTGAAGCTTTCTTT. Translating it yields CASSLAAGAGNTEAFF. V gene TRBV5-4 combines with J gene TRBJ1-1; D might be TRBD1 (6 bases). Trimming removed 0 bases at V and 1 base at J, with 13 bases between. CDR3 size: 16 residues. Germline CDR1 reads SGHNT; CDR2 reads YYREEE (reference sequence).

The V gene is TRBV9, the J gene TRBJ2-3; no definite D call. Trimming stripped 4 bases from V and 0 bases from J, with 9 bases between. In germline, CDR1 is SGDLS, CDR2 YYNGEE. The CDR3 is 14 residues long. The CDR3 bases are TGTGCCAGCAGCTTATCACATAGCACAGATACGCAGTATTTT. Translated, it gives CASSLSHSTDTQYF.

This chain joins TRBV12-5 and TRBJ1-5, with TRBD1 matching 9 bases. The germline V gene encodes CDR1 LGHNT and CDR2 FRNRAP. J lost 5 bases, V lost 1 base, and 3 bases had no gene match. CDR3 length equals 15 residues. CDR3 nucleotides: TGTGCTAGTGGTTTGGGATACAGGGGGCATCAGCCCCAGCATTTT. This translates into CASGLGYRGHQPQHF.